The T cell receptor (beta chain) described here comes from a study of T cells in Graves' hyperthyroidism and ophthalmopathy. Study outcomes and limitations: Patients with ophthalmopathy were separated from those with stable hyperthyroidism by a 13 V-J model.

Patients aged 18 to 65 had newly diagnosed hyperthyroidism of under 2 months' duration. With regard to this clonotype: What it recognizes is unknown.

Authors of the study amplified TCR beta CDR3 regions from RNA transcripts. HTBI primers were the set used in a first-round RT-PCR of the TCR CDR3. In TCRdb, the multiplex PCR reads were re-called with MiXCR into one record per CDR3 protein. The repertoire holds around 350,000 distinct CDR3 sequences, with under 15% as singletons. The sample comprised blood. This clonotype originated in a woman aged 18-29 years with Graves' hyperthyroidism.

CDR3 in DNA: TGTGCCAGCAGCCAAGCTCTGGGGGCAACTAGCCACCCCCGCGATGAGCAGTTCTTC. Translation: CASSQALGATSHPRDEQFF. V is TRBV14 and J is TRBJ2-1, with D possibly called TRBD1 or TRBD2 (6 bases each). The CDR3 totals 19 residues. CDR1 SGHDN and CDR2 FVKESK come from the germline V gene. The V and J ends lost 1 base and 8 bases respectively, with 27 bases between them. The entire variable domain, with the rest obtained from reference TRBV14 and TRBJ2-1, is as follows: EAGVTQFPSHSVIEKGQTVTLRCDPISGHDNLYWYRRVMGKEIKFLLHFVKESKQDESGMPNNRFLAERTGGTYSTLKVQPAELEDSGVYFCASSQALGATSHPRDEQFFGPGTRLTVL.